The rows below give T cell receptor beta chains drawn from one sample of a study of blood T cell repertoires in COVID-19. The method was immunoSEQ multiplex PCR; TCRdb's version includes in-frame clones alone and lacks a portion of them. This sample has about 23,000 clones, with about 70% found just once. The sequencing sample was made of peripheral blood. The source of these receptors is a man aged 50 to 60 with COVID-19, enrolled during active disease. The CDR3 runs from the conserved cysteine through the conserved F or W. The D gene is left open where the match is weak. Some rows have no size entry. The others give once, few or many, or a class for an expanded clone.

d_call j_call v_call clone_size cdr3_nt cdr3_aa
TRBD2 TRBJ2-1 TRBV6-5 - TGTGCCAGCAGTTACTCACTAGCGAGCAATGAGCAGTTCTTC CASSYSLASNEQFF
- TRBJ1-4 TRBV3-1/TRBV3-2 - TGTGCCAGCAGCCAAGGGAGGGAGAAACTGTTTTTT CASSQGREKLFF
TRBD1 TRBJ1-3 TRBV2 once TGTGCCAGCAGTCCGGACAGGGATAACACCATATATTTT CASSPDRDNTIYF
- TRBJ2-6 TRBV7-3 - TGTGCCAGCAGCTTGCAAGGGTGGGGCGCTGGGGCCAACGTCCTGACTTTC CASSLQGWGAGANVLTF
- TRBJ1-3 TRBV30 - TGTGCCTGGAGGGGAGGTCCTGGAAACACCATATATTTT CAWRGGPGNTIYF
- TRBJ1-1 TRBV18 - TGTGCCAGCTCACAACAGGGGAACACTGAAGCTTTCTTT CASSQQGNTEAFF
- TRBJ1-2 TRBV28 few TGTGCCAGCAAGGAGGGTATTAACTATGGCTACACCTTC CASKEGINYGYTF
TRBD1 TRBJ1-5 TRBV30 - TGTGCCTGGAGGGACAGGGCGGCAAATCAGCCCCAGCATTTT CAWRDRAANQPQHF
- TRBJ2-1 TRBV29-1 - TGCAGCGTGACAGGAGTTTACAATGAGCAGTTCTTC CSVTGVYNEQFF
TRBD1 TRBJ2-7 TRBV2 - TGTGCCAGCAGGGGGACAGGGGGCTACGAGCAGTACTTC CASRGTGGYEQYF
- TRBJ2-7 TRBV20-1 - TGCAGTGCTAGAGTCTCAGTCGAGCAGTACTTC CSARVSVEQYF
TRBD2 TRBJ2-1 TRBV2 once TGTGCCAGCAGTTTAGCGGGACCCTCCTACAATGAGCAGTTCTTC CASSLAGPSYNEQFF
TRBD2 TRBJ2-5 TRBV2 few TGTGCCAGCGGGGGGGCTAGCGGGAGAGAAGAGACCCAGTACTTC CASGGASGREETQYF
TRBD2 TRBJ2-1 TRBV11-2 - TGTGCCAGCAGCCAAGCCTTTTCCACGGGACTAGTTAATGAGCAGTTCTTC CASSQAFSTGLVNEQFF
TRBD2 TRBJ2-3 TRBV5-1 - TGCGCCAGCAGATCCGGACTTAGCGGGAGCACAGATACGCAGTATTTT CASRSGLSGSTDTQYF
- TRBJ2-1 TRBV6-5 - TGTGCCAGCAGATCGGCGGGGGCTGGCCCCAATGAGCAGTTCTTC CASRSAGAGPNEQFF
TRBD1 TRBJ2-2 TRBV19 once TGTGCCAGTAGTTCCGGGACAGGTAACACCGGGGAGCTGTTTTTT CASSSGTGNTGELFF
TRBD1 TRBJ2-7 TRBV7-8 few TGTGCCAGCAGCTTAGAGGGGACAGGGGAAGAGCAGTACTTC CASSLEGTGEEQYF
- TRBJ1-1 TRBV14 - TGTGCCAGCAGCCCCTGGGAGGGGTGGAACACTGAAGCTTTCTTT CASSPWEGWNTEAFF
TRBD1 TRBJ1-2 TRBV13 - TGTGCCAGCAGCAGGGGGCTGGATGGCTACACCTTC CASSRGLDGYTF
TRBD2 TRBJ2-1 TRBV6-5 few TGTGCCAGCGCAACCGGGAGGGGTTCCTACAATGAGCAGTTCTTC CASATGRGSYNEQFF
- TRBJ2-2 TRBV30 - TGTGCCTGGAGCGCCTTTCCCCGGGAAACCGGGGAGCTGTTTTTT CAWSAFPRETGELFF
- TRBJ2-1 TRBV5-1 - TGCGCCAGCAGAGGCGGGGGCACAGCAACCTCCTACAATGAGCAGTTCTTC CASRGGGTATSYNEQFF
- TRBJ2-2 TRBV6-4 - TGTGCCAGCAGTGACTCCGGGACTACCGGGGAGCTGTTTTTT CASSDSGTTGELFF
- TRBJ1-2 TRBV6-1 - TGTGCCAGCAGTGAAACAGCCCACCCTCGCCACACCTTC CASSETAHPRHTF
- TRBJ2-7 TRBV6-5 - TGTGCCAGCAGACACGAAACCTCCTACGAGCAGTACTTC CASRHETSYEQYF
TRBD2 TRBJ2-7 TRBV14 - TGTGCCAGCGCCCTAGCGGGCGCCTACGAGCAGTACTTC CASALAGAYEQYF
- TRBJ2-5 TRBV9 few TGTGCCAGCAGCGTAGAACAGGGCTCGACCCAGTACTTC CASSVEQGSTQYF
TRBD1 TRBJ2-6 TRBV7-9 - TGTGCCAGCAGCTACAGGGGCTCTGGGGCCAACGTCCTGACTTTC CASSYRGSGANVLTF
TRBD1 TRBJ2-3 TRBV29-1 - TGCAGCGTTAACGGTTTCGGACAGGGGAGCACAGATACGCAGTATTTT CSVNGFGQGSTDTQYF
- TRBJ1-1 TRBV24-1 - TGTGCCACCAGTGATGCCTCGGGGATCGCTGAAGCTTTCTTT CATSDASGIAEAFF
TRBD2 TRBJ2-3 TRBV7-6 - TGTGCCAGCAGCTTAGGGACTAGCGGTAGCACAGATACGCAGTATTTT CASSLGTSGSTDTQYF
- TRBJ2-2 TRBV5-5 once TGTGCCAGCAGCTTGACGTTCAGACTGAACACCGGGGAGCTGTTTTTT CASSLTFRLNTGELFF
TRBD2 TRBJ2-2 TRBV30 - TGTGCCTGGAGTAGCGGGGGTAGCGGGGAGCTGTTTTTT CAWSSGGSGELFF
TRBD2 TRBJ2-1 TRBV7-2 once TGTGCCAGCAGCTTAGACAGCGGCGGGGGGAGAGGAAATGAGCAGTTCTTC CASSLDSGGGRGNEQFF
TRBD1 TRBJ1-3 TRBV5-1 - TGCGCCAGCAGCTCAGGGACAGCTGGAAACACCATATATTTT CASSSGTAGNTIYF
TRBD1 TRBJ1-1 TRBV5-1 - TGCGCCAGCAGCTTGACAGGGGACACTGAAGCTTTCTTT CASSLTGDTEAFF
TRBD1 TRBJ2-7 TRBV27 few TGTGCCAGCAGTCTAACCGGGACAGTATTCTACGAGCAGTACTTC CASSLTGTVFYEQYF
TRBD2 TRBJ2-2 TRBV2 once TGTGCCAGCGGGCTCTGGGTAGCGGGAGCTACCCCCGGGGAGCTGTTTTTT CASGLWVAGATPGELFF
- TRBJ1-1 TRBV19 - TGTGCCAGTAGTATGAACACACTGAACACTGAAGCTTTCTTT CASSMNTLNTEAFF
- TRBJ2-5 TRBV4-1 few TGCGCCAGCAGCCAAGGCGATAGTACCCAAGAGACCCAGTACTTC CASSQGDSTQETQYF
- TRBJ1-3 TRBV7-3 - TGTGCCAGCAGCTTACGGCCCCAGACTGAGAGCTCTGGAAACACCATATATTTT CASSLRPQTESSGNTIYF
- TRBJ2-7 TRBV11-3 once TGTGCCAGCAGCACTAGCTCCGAGCAGTACTTC CASSTSSEQYF
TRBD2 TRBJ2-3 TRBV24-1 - TGTGCCACCAGGGGCGCAGCGGGAGGGCCGCATGGAGATACGCAGTATTTT CATRGAAGGPHGDTQYF
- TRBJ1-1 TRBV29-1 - TGCAGCGTGGGGGACAATCGGAACACTGAAGCTTTCTTT CSVGDNRNTEAFF
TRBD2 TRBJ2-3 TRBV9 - TGTGCCAGCAGCGCAAGTTCCGGGACTAGCGTCTACGATACGCAGTATTTT CASSASSGTSVYDTQYF
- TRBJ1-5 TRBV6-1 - TGTGCCAGCAGTAGAAGCCAGGTCGATCAGCCCCAGCATTTT CASSRSQVDQPQHF